This is a list of T cell receptor beta chains from one sample in a study of T cell responses to AZD1222 COVID-19 vaccine. Produced via immunoSEQ multiplex PCR; TCRdb's table is partial and in-frame only. This table holds roughly 140,000 clones, around 89% found once. The sample in question was peripheral blood, obtained on day 0 of MenACWY control vaccination. These TCRs come from an adult in good health. Each CDR3 is given without its conserved first and last residue. Fields, in order: V gene, CDR3 length, D gene, CDR3 protein. D genes are given only for firm matches.

TRBV4-2,16,TRBD2,ASSQDLPRLAGAYEQY
TRBV5-5,13,.,ASSIDRLDNSPLH
TRBV11-3,13,TRBD1,ASSFSGQGDPEQY
TRBV28,14,.,ASRPRYASSGNTIY
TRBV28,13,TRBD1,ASNGGGTGSYGYT
TRBV19,11,.,ASRDNTLYGYT
TRBV24-1,14,TRBD2,ATSERTSGTYNEQF
TRBV10-3,12,TRBD2,AISEREGQETQY
TRBV7-2,13,.,ASSLDRGGNQPQH
TRBV5-6,13,.,ASSYRILSGNTIY
TRBV4-3,14,TRBD1,ASSHTPDRAQSPLH
TRBV29-1,8,TRBD1,SVGTDEAF
TRBV6-5,13,.,ASSYGGGMNNEQF
TRBV27,13,.,ASSPGVAGGNTIY
TRBV6-2/TRBV6-3,12,.,ASSYVGSSGEQY
TRBV7-9,13,.,ASSFGGPSTDTQY
TRBV15,14,TRBD1,ATGLTRTGPNSVQH
TRBV18,13,TRBD1,ASSPGTGSPGELF
TRBV7-9,13,.,ASSLTRGANEKLF
TRBV6-5,13,TRBD2,ASGRGLAGGNEQF
TRBV28,11,.,ASSFRRGYGYT
TRBV9,12,.,ASSVGLRNEKLF
TRBV6-2/TRBV6-3,10,.,ASSYRGYEQF
TRBV27,12,TRBD2,ASSRTSGSYEQY
TRBV11-3,13,.,ASSSRFAGANVLT
TRBV19,13,.,ASSILGGGGNEQF
TRBV6-6,13,.,ASSRGRFNDNEQF
TRBV11-1,10,.,ASSVQGRKQF
TRBV7-2,15,TRBD2,ASSRTSGFLLGETQY
TRBV7-9,14,.,ASSSLKTITVSEAF
TRBV19,11,TRBD1,ASSTDRAGGAF
TRBV7-9,12,TRBD1,ASSSGQGAREQY
TRBV20-1,9,.,SAIQSNEQF
TRBV11-3,13,TRBD1,ASSLAGQGAREQY
TRBV9,12,.,ASSEDGLNEKLF
TRBV11-3,14,TRBD2,ASSRTSAARTDTQY
TRBV6-6,13,TRBD1,ASTTSGTETYEQY
TRBV28,14,.,ASSFVGLGRPGGYT
TRBV4-1,11,.,ASSRDGATEAF
TRBV27,14,.,ASSLSIIPGRTEAF
TRBV28,14,.,ASSSLYSSYNSPLH
TRBV7-9,11,TRBD1,ASLTGAVTEAF
TRBV4-1,13,TRBD1,ASSRTPGQDEKLF
TRBV19,11,.,ASSITGNYGYT
TRBV5-1,12,.,ASAWGDSNYGYT
TRBV18,14,TRBD2,ASSPGLAGTYNEQF
TRBV7-2,11,.,ASSIGSGDFQF
TRBV6-4,13,.,ASSDSVGPNEKLF
TRBV11-3,11,TRBD1,ASSSTGAGELF
TRBV5-6,13,.,ASSLVGSSYNEQF
TRBV27,13,.,ASSLGPGLNYGYT
TRBV6-2/TRBV6-3,17,TRBD2,ASSSGTSGTLSSYNEQF
TRBV7-2,13,.,ASSFQGGYSYEQY
TRBV5-1,13,.,ASSLGYRDNQPQH
TRBV5-6,13,.,ASSGRGGFNEKLF
TRBV11-1,12,TRBD1,ASSLRTGGTEAF
TRBV5-1,12,.,ASSISGANEKLF
TRBV9,10,.,ASSVDDLEQY
TRBV7-2,13,.,ASSLGSGRQETQY